This TCR beta chain was obtained from a study of shared clonotypes between healthy human individuals. CDR3 length: 15 residues. V was clipped by 1 base and J by 3 bases, with 13 bases between them. Germline V CDR1 and CDR2: SGHAT, FQNNGV. Repertoires were generated with immunoSEQ multiplex PCR, while TCRdb's copy carries only in-frame clones and drops some. The sample lists nearly 1,000,000 clones, 60% to 85% occurring once. The source is a man in his late teens or twenties in good health. Sample: memory CD4+ T cells sorted from blood. Subset of the sample: CD45RA-negative fraction. The gene calls are TRBV11-2 and TRBJ2-7, with D perhaps TRBD1 (5 bases). The CDR3 is CASSLAADILYEQYF. In nucleotides, the CDR3 is TGTGCCAGCAGCTTAGCTGCGGACATACTCTACGAGCAGTACTTC.